This T cell receptor beta chain was retrieved from a study of CD8+CD57+ T cells in acquired aplastic anemia. Selection for sequencing was limited to patients who had shown CD8+CD57+ cell expansion by flow cytometry. Each patient gave a blood sample that was collected before any therapy had been received. CDR3 length: 14 amino acids. V lost 5 bases, J lost 4 bases, and 18 bases lay in between. The germline gives CDR1 DFQATT, CDR2 SNEGSKA (reference sequence). Genomic DNA provided the template from which TCR beta VDJ and CDR3 profiles were obtained. TCRdb recomputed calls from the reads with MiXCR, one row per CDR3 protein. Of about 240,000 distinct CDR3 sequences in the sample, 40% to 50% were seen once.

The chain uses TRBV20-1 and TRBJ2-7, with D perhaps assigned TRBD1 or TRBD2 (6 bases each). Material: sorted CD4+, CD8+, or CD8+CD57+ T cells (not recorded which) from PBMCs. This receptor was obtained from a human donor with aplastic anemia. The CDR3 bases are TGCAGTGCTCGCTCCGCGGGACACGAATACGAGCAGTACTTC. This translates into CSARSAGHEYEQYF.